This T cell receptor (beta chain) originates from a study of cytomegalovirus exposure and HLA in healthy donors. The wider study: The same platform was used for the 120 validation repertoires and the approximately 670 first-cohort repertoires, a later analysis reported. Overall study results and limits: Across donors, most TCRs were seen rarely, yet some public ones were widespread. Subsequent analysis revealed that first-cohort TCR clusters tended to co-occur in the 100 to 150 validation repertoires.

Profiled with immunoSEQ multiplex PCR; TCRdb holds only in-frame clones, not every one. Of 75,000 to 90,000 clones in the sample, 90% to 96% were seen once. The CDR3 length is 16 residues. Germline V CDR1 and CDR2: SGDLS, YYNGEE. After removal of 4 bases from V and 4 bases from J, the junction contained 7 bases not matched to a gene. This clone was detected once. As yet, its antigen is unknown. The sequencing input was PBMCs. The clonotype comes from a man younger than 35 in good health and CMV-seropositive. The chain combines TRBV9 with TRBJ2-1; 11 bases fit TRBD2. The CDR3: CASSFSGRASYNEQFF. For the CDR3, the DNA is TGTGCCAGCAGCTTTAGCGGGAGGGCCTCATACAATGAGCAGTTCTTC.